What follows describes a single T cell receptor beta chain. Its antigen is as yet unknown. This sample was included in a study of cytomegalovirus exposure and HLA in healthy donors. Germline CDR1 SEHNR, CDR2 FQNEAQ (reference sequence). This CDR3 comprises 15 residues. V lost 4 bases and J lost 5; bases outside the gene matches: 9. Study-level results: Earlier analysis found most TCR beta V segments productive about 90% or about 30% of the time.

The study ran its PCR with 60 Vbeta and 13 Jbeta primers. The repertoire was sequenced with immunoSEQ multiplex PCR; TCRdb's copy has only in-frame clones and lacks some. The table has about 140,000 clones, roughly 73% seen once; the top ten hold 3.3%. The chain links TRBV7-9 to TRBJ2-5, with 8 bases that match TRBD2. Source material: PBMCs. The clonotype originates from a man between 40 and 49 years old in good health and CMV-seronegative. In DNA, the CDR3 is TGTGCCAGCAGCTACCGTGTGGGACTAGTCGAGACCCAGTACTTC. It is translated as CASSYRVGLVETQYF.